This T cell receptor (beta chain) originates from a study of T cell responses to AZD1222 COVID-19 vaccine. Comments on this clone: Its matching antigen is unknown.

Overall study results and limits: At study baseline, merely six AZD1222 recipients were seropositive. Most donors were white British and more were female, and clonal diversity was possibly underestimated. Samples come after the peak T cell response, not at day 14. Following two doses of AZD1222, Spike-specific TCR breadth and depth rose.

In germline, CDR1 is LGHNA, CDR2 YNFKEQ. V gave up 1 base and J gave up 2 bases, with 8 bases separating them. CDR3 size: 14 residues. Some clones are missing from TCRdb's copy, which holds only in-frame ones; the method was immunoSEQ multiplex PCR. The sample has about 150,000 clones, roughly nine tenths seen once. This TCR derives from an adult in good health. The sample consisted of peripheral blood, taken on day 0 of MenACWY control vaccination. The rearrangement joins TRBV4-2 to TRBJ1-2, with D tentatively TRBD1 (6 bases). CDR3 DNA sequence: TGTGCCAGCAGCCAAGTTGGACAGAACTATGGCTACACCTTC. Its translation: CASSQVGQNYGYTF.